This T cell receptor (beta chain) derives from a study of shared clonotypes between healthy human individuals. About the research overall: Each donor had three CD4 naive, three CD4 memory, two CD8 naive and one CD8 memory plate. Findings of the study overall: Shared clonotypes across all four donors exceeded non-shared ones in generation probability.

This CDR3 is built from 13 residues. Germline CDR1 SGHVS, CDR2 FNYEAQ. Between the trimmed V and J ends, which lost 1 base and 10 bases, there was a span of 14 bases. As regards this clone: As yet, its antigen is unknown.

Only in-frame clones appear in the TCRdb table, and some are missing; sequencing was by immunoSEQ multiplex PCR. The sample lists under 130,000 clones, 67% occurring once. This receptor was obtained from a young woman in good health. This sequence joins TRBV7-6 and TRBJ2-7, with D possibly matching TRBD1 (6 bases). The sample taken for sequencing was memory CD8+ T cells sorted from blood. The subset is: CD45RO+ cells pooled with CCR7-negative TemRA cells. The CDR3 sequence is CASSLGRGGEQYF. The CDR3 DNA follows: TGTGCCAGCAGCTTAGGACGAGGGGGAGAACAGTACTTC.